These 8 T cell receptor beta chains share one sample of origin, sequenced in a study of T-cell memory formation after mild COVID-19. TCRdb re-analysed the 5' RACE reads in MiXCR, keeping a single row per CDR3 protein. The top ten clones hold 20% to 25% of a sample with 300,000 to 400,000 distinct CDR3 sequences, about 16% of them seen once. The sequencing input was PBMCs or a T cell subset sorted from them (not recorded which). These TCRs come from a man between 18 and 29 years old who had mild COVID-19 (a few samples of this study predate the infection). Cell type and time point are not known.

The chain links TRBV12-3 or TRBV12-4 to TRBJ2-7; unclear D gene. The CDR3 runs 12 residues. Trimming took off 9 bases at V and 5 bases at J, with 14 bases between the two ends. CDR3 region: CASAYPENEQYF. CDR3 DNA sequence: TGTGCCAGTGCGTATCCAGAGAACGAGCAGTACTTC.

V gene TRBV7-8 combines with J gene TRBJ2-5; D not resolved. The CDR3 extends over 15 amino acids. The germline CDR1 and CDR2 sequences are SGHVS and FQNEAQ. Trimming shortened V by 1 base and J by 2 bases, and 11 bases separated the two germline ends. The CDR3 reads CASSLGGRNQETQYF. The CDR3 DNA is TGTGCCAGCAGCTTAGGTGGTCGGAATCAAGAGACCCAGTACTTC.

The rearrangement joins TRBV7-9 to TRBJ2-2; maybe TRBD1 (5 bases). V lost 5 bases and J lost 6, with 16 bases in between. This CDR3 region has 15 residues. Germline values: CDR1 SEHNR, CDR2 FQNEAQ (reference sequence). In DNA, the CDR3 is TGTGCCAGCAGCACCCATGGCCAGGGCCCCGGGGAGCTGTTTTTT. Its protein product is CASSTHGQGPGELFF.

This chain uses TRBV6-2 or TRBV6-3 with TRBJ2-7; TRBD2 matches at 8 bases. This CDR3 spans 14 amino acids. V lost 6 bases and J lost 0; bases outside the gene matches: 4. The germline gives CDR1 MNHEY, CDR2 SVGEGT. In nucleotides, the CDR3 is TGTGCCAGCAGAGAGCGGGGGCCCTCCTACGAGCAGTACTTC. This codes for CASRERGPSYEQYF.

This clonotype occurred a few times. The chain has TRBV20-1 and TRBJ2-2, with 11 bases that match TRBD2. V lost 0 bases, J lost 5 bases, and 8 bases stayed unmatched. This CDR3 spans 17 amino acids. The germline CDR1 and CDR2 sequences are DFQATT and SNEGSKA (reference sequence). The CDR3 nucleotides are TGCAGTGCTAGAGATAGGCTAGCGGGGGGCGGAACCGGGGAGCTGTTTTTT. Amino acids: CSARDRLAGGGTGELFF.

This clonotype was counted a few times. The chain joins TRBV5-4 to TRBJ1-4; the D gene is possibly TRBD1 (6 bases). The V end was cut by 4 bases, the J end by 4 bases, with 14 bases between. The CDR3 sequence is 15 residues long. Looked up from germline, CDR1 is SGHNT and CDR2 is YYREEE (reference sequence). In nucleotides, the CDR3 is TGTGCCAGCAGCGACCGACAGGTGCTTAATGAAAAACTGTTTTTT. Translated: CASSDRQVLNEKLFF.

The rearrangement links TRBV5-1 to TRBJ2-2, with unresolved D. The CDR3 length is 13 residues. Per the germline V gene, CDR1 is SGHRS and CDR2 is YFSETQ. The V gene lost 4 bases and the J gene lost 4 bases, with 8 bases spanning the gap. The CDR3 region has the DNA TGCGCCAGCAGCGAGGTTGGCACCGGGGAGCTGTTTTTT. This sequence encodes CASSEVGTGELFF.

This clonotype was found a few times. The genes are TRBV12-3 or TRBV12-4 and TRBJ2-5, with D perhaps given as TRBD1 or TRBD2 (5 bases each). The CDR3 is 13 residues long. Trimming shortened V by 7 bases and J by 3 bases, and 12 bases separated the two germline ends. The CDR3 DNA reads TGTGCCAGCATACCCGGGGCCGAAGAGACCCAGTACTTC. Protein sequence: CASIPGAEETQYF.